The clone carrying this T cell receptor beta chain has at least ten counts. As yet, its antigen is unknown. The data were obtained in a study of T-cell reconstitution after alpha-beta-depleted transplantation in children. Whole-study findings and limits: About two months after transplant, alpha-beta T cells reportedly came from several hundred expanded graft clones. Surviving recipient T cells and intrathymic progenitors accounted for some patients' high TCRbeta diversity at day 60. Newly generated T cells supplied most T-cell counts and diversity one year post-transplant.

Preparing the TCRbeta library involved the use of unique molecular identifiers. TCRdb itself ran the PCR reads through MiXCR, one entry per CDR3 protein. The sample includes 210,000 or so distinct CDR3 sequences, under 13% seen only once; the top ten take 25% to 30%. Germline trimming cut 4 bases from V and 5 bases from J; bases unmatched to any gene: 2. The CDR3 is 15 amino acids. Per germline, CDR1 SGHDT and CDR2 YYEEEE. This receptor was obtained from a child less than two years old with acute myeloid leukemia, due to receive a stem cell transplant. This material consisted of PBMCs, taken before TCRalphabeta/CD19-depleted stem cell transplant. The gene calls are TRBV5-6 and TRBJ2-3; 15 bases line up with TRBD2. In nucleotides, the CDR3 is TGTGCCAGCAGCCGGACTAGCGGGAGGGTAGATACGCAGTATTTT. It translates to CASSRTSGRVDTQYF.